The source of this T cell receptor beta chain is a study of blood T cell repertoires in COVID-19. The CDR3 is made up of 16 amino acids. Germline V gives CDR1 SGDLS, CDR2 YYNGEE. Trimming took 7 bases from V and 10 from J; bases not matched to a gene: 11. Only in-frame clones appear in the TCRdb table, and some are missing; sequencing was by immunoSEQ multiplex PCR. This table has 200,000 to 250,000 clones, 70% to 90% appearing once. Sequencing was performed on peripheral blood. V usage is TRBV9 and J usage is TRBJ2-1; 16 positions match TRBD2. This receptor was identified in a human donor in a cohort sampled during active COVID-19. CDR3 DNA sequence: TGTGCCAGCCGCGCCCGGGGGACTAGCGGGGGGGCGGAGCAGTTCTTC. It yields the protein CASRARGTSGGAEQFF.